What follows are 26 T cell receptor beta chains derived from one specimen sequenced in a study of blood T cells in healthy people across ages. Sample-barcoded 5' priming and a J-beta primer mix drove a second PCR of 7 to 11 cycles. TCRdb analysed the 5' RACE reads with MiXCR anew, one entry per CDR3 protein. This sample has 800,000 to 950,000 distinct CDR3 sequences, with almost 30% found just once. The same sample was also used in a study of T cells of mothers and their children.

Sample: blood. The origin of the receptors is a woman aged 40 to 49 in good health.

In this sample, this clonotype turned up many times. This rearrangement joins TRBV5-1 to TRBJ2-1, with TRBD1 as a possible D gene (6 bases). Trimming stripped 3 bases from V and 4 bases from J, with 11 bases between. The CDR3 loop spans 14 amino acids. CDR1 is SGHRS and CDR2 is YFSETQ in the germline V gene. The CDR3, as DNA: TGCGCCAGCAGCTCAGGGGACCCATACAATGAGCAGTTCTTC. Its translation is CASSSGDPYNEQFF.

Here the CDR3 reads CASSLSIGAEAFF. The CDR3, as DNA: TGTGCCAGCAGTTTATCGATCGGGGCTGAAGCTTTCTTT. The chain has TRBV12-3 or TRBV12-4 and TRBJ1-1; D unclear. Trimming shortened V by 2 bases and J by 6 bases, and 10 bases separated the two germline ends. The CDR3 has 13 amino acids.

This clonotype was counted at least ten times. Given a much more abundant clone one base away, this may be a read error. The chain uses TRBV18 and TRBJ2-1; D gene uncertain. Judging by the DNA end, TRBJ2-7 fits better; the J call may be wrong. Germline assignment: CDR1 KGHSH and CDR2 LQKENI. This CDR3 has 14 residues. CDR3 loop: CASSPEILYNEQYF. The CDR3 DNA follows: TGTGCCAGCTCACCTGAGATTCTCTACAATGAGCAGTACTTC.

Comments on this clonotype: A read error may account for a junction end that differs from germline. The chain joins TRBV20-1 to TRBJ1-5; 12 bases are a match to TRBD1. This CDR3 spans 17 amino acids. Germline CDR1 DFQATT, CDR2 SNEGSKA (reference sequence). CDR3 nucleotides: TGCAGTGCTAGAGTAGGGACAGGGGGCTTAGGCAATCAGCCCCGGCATTTT. This translates into CSARVGTGGLGNQPRHF.

This clonotype showed up many times. The chain carries TRBV7-3 and TRBJ1-5, with 12 bases identical to TRBD1. V lost 1 base to trimming and J lost 7 bases; unmatched junction nucleotides: 23. The length of the CDR3 is 22 residues. Germline V gene data show CDR1 as SGHTA and CDR2 as FQGTGA. This CDR3 is CASSLRLGDRGRKTHRRQPQHF. DNA of the CDR3: TGTGCCAGCAGCTTAAGACTCGGGGACAGGGGGCGTAAAACCCATCGGAGGCAGCCCCAGCATTTT.

About this clonotype itself: A single base separates this from a much larger clone, so it may be a read error. The chain links TRBV6-4 to TRBJ1-1; TRBD1 might be the D (5 bases). V lost 5 bases, J lost 4 bases, and 11 bases lay in between. The CDR3 consists of 13 residues. CDR1 is MRHNA, CDR2 SNTAGT, per germline. CDR3 region: CASSSTESTEAFF. CDR3 coding DNA: TGTGCCAGCAGTTCGACAGAGAGCACTGAAGCTTTCTTT.

This rearrangement joins TRBV4-1 to TRBJ2-7; 12 nucleotides align to TRBD2. The ends lost 1 base at V and 2 bases at J; junction bases unmatched: 9. This CDR3 spans 18 amino acids. CDR1 MGHRA and CDR2 YSYEKL come from the germline V gene. The CDR3 DNA follows: TGCGCCAGCAGCCAAGTATCTCTAGGACTAGCGGGAACCTACGAGCAGTACTTC. Protein product: CASSQVSLGLAGTYEQYF.

The chain links TRBV7-2 to TRBJ2-5; 7 positions agree with TRBD1. The J call is uncertain, as TRBJ2-7 better fits the DNA end. Germline CDR1 and CDR2: SGHTA and FQGNSA. The CDR3 has 14 amino acids. CDR3 DNA: TGTGCCAGCAGCTTCGACAGGGAGCAGTACGAGCAGTACTTC. Its protein is CASSFDREQYEQYF.

The chain couples TRBV29-1 to TRBJ1-1, with TRBD1 identical over 9 bases. This CDR3 region has 14 residues. V was clipped by 4 bases and J by 4 bases; unmatched bases: 7. Germline V CDR1 and CDR2: SQVTM, ANQGSEA. The CDR3 region is CSVGGQGWITEAFF. CDR3 in DNA: TGCAGCGTTGGGGGACAGGGCTGGATCACTGAAGCTTTCTTT. The variable domain in full, completed from reference TRBV29-1 and TRBJ1-1, reads SAVISQKPSRDICQRGTSLTIQCQVDSQVTMMFWYRQQPGQSLTLIATANQGSEATYESGFVIDKFPISRPNLTFSTLTVSNMSPEDSSIYLCSVGGQGWITEAFFGQGTRLTVV.

On this clonotype: This may stem from a read error, because a much larger clone lies one nucleotide away. As the CDR3 is not closed by the conserved phenylalanine or tryptophan, this likely results from a read error. This chain links TRBV20-1 with TRBJ1-2, with no clear D. Germline V lookup: CDR1 DFQATT, CDR2 SNEGSKA (reference sequence). The CDR3 has 14 residues. Trimming stripped 3 bases from V and 8 bases from J, with 19 bases between. The CDR3 nucleotides are TGCAGTGCTAGGGATCTCCGGGCCACTATCGGCTACACCTGC. This encodes CSARDLRATIGYTC.

V is TRBV5-1 and J is TRBJ2-1; either TRBD1 or TRBD2 may fit D (5 bases each). V lost 7 bases, J lost 6 bases, and 23 bases lay in between. This CDR3 is built from 16 residues. Germline CDR1 and CDR2: SGHRS and YFSETQ. CDR3 nucleotides: TGCGCCAGCCACAAAAAACTAGGGGTCCCGTCCAATGAGCAGTTCTTC. This sequence encodes CASHKKLGVPSNEQFF.

This clonotype was seen many times. The chain recombines TRBV20-1 with TRBJ2-5, with D tentatively TRBD2 (7 bases). V was cut by 8 bases and J by 5 bases, with 21 bases left in between. The germline V gene encodes CDR1 DFQATT and CDR2 SNEGSKA (reference sequence). This CDR3 has 14 residues. The CDR3: CSSLGGGAFETQYF. Here the CDR3 DNA reads TGCAGTAGTCTTGGTGGGGGGGCTTTTGAGACCCAGTACTTC.

This clonotype was found a few times. V and J are TRBV9 and TRBJ2-3, with unresolved D. Trimming cost V 4 bases and J 0 bases, with 18 bases left between them. This CDR3 is 17 amino acids long. Germline-derived CDR1 and CDR2 are SGDLS and YYNGEE. The CDR3 protein is CASSSSSNAYSTDTQYF. As DNA, the CDR3 is TGTGCCAGCAGCAGTAGTTCTAACGCCTACAGCACAGATACGCAGTATTTT. Looking up the rest from reference TRBV9 and TRBJ2-3 gives the full variable domain: DSGVTQTPKHLITATGQRVTLRCSPRSGDLSVYWYQQSLDQGLQFLIQYYNGEERAKGNILERFSAQQFPDLHSELNLSSLELGDSALYFCASSSSSNAYSTDTQYFGPGTRLTVL.

This clonotype has more than one count but fewer than ten. The chain recombines TRBV6-1 with TRBJ2-1; D gene uncertain. CDR3 length: 16 residues. V lost 2 bases to trimming and J lost 3 bases, with 14 bases between them. From germline, CDR1 is MNHNS and CDR2 SASEGT. CDR3 protein: CASSELLASLYNEQFF. In DNA, the CDR3 is TGTGCCAGCAGTGAACTACTTGCATCCCTCTACAATGAGCAGTTCTTC.

This clonotype was picked up a small number of times. This chain uses TRBV5-1 with TRBJ2-7, with 7 positions matching TRBD1. The V and J ends lost 7 bases and 7 bases, in that order; junction bases with no gene match: 14. Germline CDR1 reads SGHRS; CDR2 reads YFSETQ. The CDR3 consists of 14 residues. CDR3 nucleotides: TGCGCCAGCGGCCGGGACAGCTCCTACAATGAGCAGTACTTC. Its protein product is CASGRDSSYNEQYF.

This clonotype was seen only a few times. Germline is not matched at one junction end, which may reflect a read error. The CDR3 DNA follows: TGTGCCGGCAGCTTAAGGCGGTTTGAGGGTGAGGAGCAGTTCTTC. The encoded protein is CAGSLRRFEGEEQFF. V is TRBV13 and J is TRBJ2-1, with D perhaps matching TRBD2 (5 bases). CDR1 and CDR2 from the germline V gene are PRHDT and FYEKMQ (reference sequence). The CDR3 loop spans 15 amino acids. Filled out from reference TRBV13 and TRBJ2-1, the complete variable domain reads AAGVIQSPRHLIKEKRETATLKCYPIPRHDTVYWYQQGPGQDPQFLISFYEKMQSDKGSIPDRFSAQQFSDYHSELNMSSLELGDSALYFCAGSLRRFEGEEQFFGPGTRLTVL.

A remark on this clonotype: Germline and junction disagree at one end, which may indicate a read error. The CDR3 protein is CGARGGGTNEKLFF. Here the CDR3 DNA reads TGCGGTGCTAGAGGGGGCGGAACTAATGAAAAACTGTTTTTT. This sequence joins TRBV20-1 and TRBJ1-4; 7 bases agree with TRBD1. The germline V gene has CDR1 DFQATT and CDR2 SNEGSKA (reference sequence). The CDR3 is 14 residues long.

The chain joins TRBV2 to TRBJ2-4; D perhaps matches TRBD1 (6 bases). V shed 6 bases and J shed 0 bases, with 15 bases lying between them. Germline V gene sequence: CDR1 SNHLY, CDR2 FYNNEI. The CDR3 totals 16 residues. CDR3 in amino acids: CASRSGQILAKNIQYF. The DNA for the CDR3 is TGTGCCAGCAGATCCGGACAGATACTAGCCAAAAACATTCAGTACTTC. Complete variable domain (other parts from reference TRBV2 and TRBJ2-4): EPEVTQTPSHQVTQMGQEVILRCVPISNHLYFYWYRQILGQKVEFLVSFYNNEISEKSEIFDDQFSVERPDGSNFTLKIRSTKLEDSAMYFCASRSGQILAKNIQYFGAGTRLSVL.

This clonotype has more than one count but fewer than ten. The CDR3 DNA follows: TGTGCCAGCAGCTTAGGGGTTTGGGGACAGCCCCAGCATTTT. Translated, it gives CASSLGVWGQPQHF. The chain combines TRBV7-8 with TRBJ1-5; the D is unclear. The germline V gene encodes CDR1 SGHVS and CDR2 FQNEAQ. Trimming shortened V by 1 base and J by 7 bases, and 11 bases separated the two germline ends. The CDR3 runs 14 residues.

As for this clonotype: This clone may be a read error of a much larger clone one base away. The chain carries TRBV4-1 and TRBJ2-5, with a possible D match to TRBD2 (6 bases). Trimming left V 2 bases short and J 11 bases short, with 24 bases between. The germline V gene has CDR1 MGHRA and CDR2 YSYEKL. The CDR3 contains 16 residues. CDR3 sequence reads: CASSQQGLQLYNEQYF. CDR3 DNA: TGCGCCAGCAGCCAACAAGGACTACAGCTCTACAATGAGCAGTACTTC.

This clonotype came up many times. The chain combines TRBV5-1 with TRBJ2-7; 8 bases line up with TRBD1. With V trimmed by 4 bases and J by 3 bases, 15 bases remained unmatched. The CDR3 contains 17 residues. Per germline, CDR1 SGHRS and CDR2 YFSETQ. CDR3 region: CASSPKPLGQGDYEQYF. DNA for the CDR3: TGCGCCAGCAGCCCTAAACCGCTAGGACAGGGAGACTACGAGCAGTACTTC.

This clonotype has a handful of counts. Given a much more abundant clone one base away, this may be a read error. The chain is built from TRBV28 and TRBJ2-7; weak D call: TRBD1 (7 bases). CDR1 and CDR2 from the germline V gene are MDHEN and SYDVKM. The CDR3 has 14 amino acids. Trimming left V 7 bases short and J 6 bases short, with 19 bases between. The CDR3: CASTGGQPPCEQYF. DNA for the CDR3: TGTGCCAGCACCGGGGGACAGCCCCCCTGCGAGCAGTACTTC.

The genes are TRBV6-5 and TRBJ1-4; D gene unclear. From germline, CDR1 is MNHEY and CDR2 SVGAGI. The V end was cut by 0 bases, the J end by 8 bases, with 10 bases between. CDR3 size: 14 residues. In DNA form, the CDR3 reads TGTGCCAGCAGTTACTCAGAGGGCGGAGAAAAACTGTTTTTT. Protein product: CASSYSEGGEKLFF.

A few counts support this clonotype. This chain joins TRBV28 and TRBJ1-2, with 7 bases aligning to TRBD1. Trimming at V came to 3 bases and at J to 5 bases, leaving 6 bases not matched to a gene. CDR3 size: 14 residues. Germline values: CDR1 MDHEN, CDR2 SYDVKM. This CDR3 is CASSFQQGNYGYTF. CDR3 nucleotides: TGTGCCAGCAGTTTTCAACAGGGGAATTATGGCTACACCTTC.

In this sample, this clonotype turned up a few times. The DNA of the CDR3 is TGCAGTGCTAGAGGGCTTTTAAGCACAGATACGCAGTATTTT. This translates into CSARGLLSTDTQYF. The rearrangement uses TRBV20-1 and TRBJ2-3, with unresolved D. The CDR3 runs 14 residues. From germline, CDR1 is DFQATT and CDR2 SNEGSKA (reference sequence). Between the trimmed V and J ends, which lost 1 base and 0 bases, there was a span of 8 bases.

This clonotype was detected ten times or more. The chain links TRBV20-1 to TRBJ2-5; 13 bases are a match to TRBD2. The CDR3 is 14 amino acids. V was pared by 2 bases and J by 5 bases, with 2 bases of the junction left unmatched. Germline V gene data show CDR1 as DFQATT and CDR2 as SNEGSKA (reference sequence). CDR3 loop: CSARPTSGGETQYF. The CDR3 DNA follows: TGCAGTGCTAGACCGACTAGCGGGGGGGAGACCCAGTACTTC.